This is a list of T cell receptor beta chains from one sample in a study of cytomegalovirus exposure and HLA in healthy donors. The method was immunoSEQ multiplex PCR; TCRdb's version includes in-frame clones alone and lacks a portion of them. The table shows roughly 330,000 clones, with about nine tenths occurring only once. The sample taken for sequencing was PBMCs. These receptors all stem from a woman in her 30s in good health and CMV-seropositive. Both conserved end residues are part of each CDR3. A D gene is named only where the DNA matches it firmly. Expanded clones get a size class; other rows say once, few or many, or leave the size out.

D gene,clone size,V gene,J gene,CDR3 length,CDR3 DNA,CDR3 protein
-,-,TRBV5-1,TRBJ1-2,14,TGCGCCAGCAGCACTATCGGCGTCAACTATGGCTACACCTTC,CASSTIGVNYGYTF
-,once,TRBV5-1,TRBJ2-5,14,TGCGCCAGCAGCTCCTTGACAGGACAAGAGACCCAGTACTTC,CASSSLTGQETQYF
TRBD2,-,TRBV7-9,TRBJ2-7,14,TGTGCCAGCAGCTTCAGGACTAGCGACTACGAGCAGTACTTC,CASSFRTSDYEQYF
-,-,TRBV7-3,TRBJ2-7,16,TGTGCCAGCAGCTTATTGGGGCGGCGAGGACCCTACGAGCAGTACTTC,CASSLLGRRGPYEQYF
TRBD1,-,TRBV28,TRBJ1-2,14,TGTGCCAGCAGGGCGGGACAGTTCATCTATGGCTACACCTTC,CASRAGQFIYGYTF
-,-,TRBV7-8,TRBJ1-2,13,TGTGCCAGCAGCTTATACGGGCAGGAGGGCTACACCTTC,CASSLYGQEGYTF
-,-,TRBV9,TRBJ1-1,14,TGTGCCAGCAGTCGGGACTCGGTGAACACTGAAGCTTTCTTT,CASSRDSVNTEAFF
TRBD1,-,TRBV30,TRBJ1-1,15,TGTGCCTGGAGCCCGAAGGGACAGGGGAACACTGAAGCTTTCTTT,CAWSPKGQGNTEAFF
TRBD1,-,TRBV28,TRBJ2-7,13,TGTGCCAGCAGTTCGCGACAGGGGAACGAGCAGTACTTC,CASSSRQGNEQYF
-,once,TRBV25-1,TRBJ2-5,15,TGTGCCAGCAGTGAATTTTGGTCTGCTGGGCAGACCCAGTACTTC,CASSEFWSAGQTQYF
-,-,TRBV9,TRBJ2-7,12,TGTGCCAGCAGTCCGGACAGCTACGAGCAGTACTTC,CASSPDSYEQYF
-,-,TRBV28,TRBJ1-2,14,TGTGCCAGCAGCCCCCGCACCGGGAACTATGGCTACACCTTC,CASSPRTGNYGYTF
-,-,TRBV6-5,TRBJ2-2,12,TGTGCCAGCAGTTACAGTGCCGGGGAGCTGTTTTTT,CASSYSAGELFF
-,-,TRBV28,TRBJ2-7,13,TGTGCCAGCAGTTTACTTAGATCCTACGAGCAGTACTTC,CASSLLRSYEQYF
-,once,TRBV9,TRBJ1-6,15,TGTGCCAGCAGCGTGGGAAATTTTTATAATTCACCCCTCCACTTT,CASSVGNFYNSPLHF
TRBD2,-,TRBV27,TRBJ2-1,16,TGTGCCAGCAGTTTACCGGGGGGGACTAGCGTCCATGAGCAGTTCTTC,CASSLPGGTSVHEQFF
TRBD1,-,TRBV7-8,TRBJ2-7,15,TGTGCCAGCAGCACCCTGGACAGGTTCTCCCACGAGCAGTACTTC,CASSTLDRFSHEQYF
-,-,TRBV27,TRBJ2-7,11,TGTGCCGCCCGGGGGCCAGGGGAGCAGTACTTC,CAARGPGEQYF
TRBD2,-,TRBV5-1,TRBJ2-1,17,TGCGCCAGCCAGGGTAGCGGGGGGCTTCTACCCTACAATGAGCAGTTCTTC,CASQGSGGLLPYNEQFF
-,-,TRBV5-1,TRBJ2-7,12,TGCGCCAGCAGCCTCAGATCGGACGAGCAGTACTTC,CASSLRSDEQYF
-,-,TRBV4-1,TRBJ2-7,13,TGCGCCAGCAGCCTAAGTCCCTCTAGCGAGCAGTACTTC,CASSLSPSSEQYF
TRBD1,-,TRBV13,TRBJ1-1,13,TGTGCCAGCAGCTTCCGGACAGGGGATGAAGCTTTCTTT,CASSFRTGDEAFF
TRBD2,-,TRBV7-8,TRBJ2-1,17,TGTGCCAGCAGCTTAATATCAACCGGACTAGCGGGAGATGAGCAGTTCTTC,CASSLISTGLAGDEQFF
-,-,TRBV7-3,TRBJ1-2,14,TGTGCCAGCAGCTTAAAGGGAGGAAATTATGGCTACACCTTC,CASSLKGGNYGYTF
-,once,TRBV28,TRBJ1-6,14,TGTGCCAGCAGAAAGTTACTCAGGAATTCACCCCTCCACTTT,CASRKLLRNSPLHF
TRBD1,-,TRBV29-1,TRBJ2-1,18,TGCACCCGCAGTCAACCCAACAGGGGGCGTCAATATAGCGCTGAGCAGTTCTTC,CTRSQPNRGRQYSAEQFF
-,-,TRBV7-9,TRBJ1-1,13,TGTGCCAGCAGCTTAGGCACTAACACTGAAGCTTTCTTT,CASSLGTNTEAFF
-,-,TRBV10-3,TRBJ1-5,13,TGTGCCATCGGAATGGGGAGCAATCAGCCCCAGCATTTT,CAIGMGSNQPQHF
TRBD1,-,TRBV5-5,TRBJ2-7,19,TGTGCCAGCAGCTTGAGCTCTTTTGGACAGGGGAAATCTACCTACGAGCAGTACTTC,CASSLSSFGQGKSTYEQYF
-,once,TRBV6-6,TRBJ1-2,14,TGTGCCAGCAGTTCGAGGGACTTGGGCTATGGCTACACCTTC,CASSSRDLGYGYTF
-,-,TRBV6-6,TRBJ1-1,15,TGTGCCAGCAGTTCCCCACAGGGTAAGAGCACTGAAGCTTTCTTT,CASSSPQGKSTEAFF
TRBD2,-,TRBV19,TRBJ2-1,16,TGTGCCAGTAGGACATTTAGCGGGAGCTCCTACAATGAGCAGTTCTTC,CASRTFSGSSYNEQFF
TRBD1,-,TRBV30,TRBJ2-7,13,TGTGCCTGGAGCCGGGACAGCCTCTACGAGCAGTACTTC,CAWSRDSLYEQYF
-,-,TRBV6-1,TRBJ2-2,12,TGTGCCAGCAGGCAGACGGTGGGGGAGCTGTTTTTT,CASRQTVGELFF